This T cell receptor beta chain was sequenced in a study of shared clonotypes between healthy human individuals. This CDR3 is built from 16 residues. Unsorted PBMC replicate PCRs drew on roughly 290 ng DNA, representing approximately 30,000 T cell genomes. Per the study methods: Because ImmunoSEQ provided only junction sequences with no quality scores, the filtering differed. Sequenced by immunoSEQ multiplex PCR; TCRdb stores in-frame clones only, minus some. D and trimming were read from the DNA, whereas the V and J calls and clone size are those reported in that table. The sample lists around 500,000 clones, less than 80% occurring once. It was about 84 million PBMCs that unsorted samples used for genomic DNA.

V usage is TRBV21-1 and J usage is TRBJ2-1; the table's D gene call, TRBD2, was not cross checked with the DNA. TRBV21-1 corresponds to a pseudogene. The source material was PBMCs. The TCR comes from a woman aged 40 to 50 in good health. Some clones in this sample may be carry-over from other donors' samples. DNA of the CDR3: TGTGCCAGCAACACCATCGCGGGATGCTCCTACAATGAGCAGTTCTTC. This sequence encodes CASNTIAGCSYNEQFF.